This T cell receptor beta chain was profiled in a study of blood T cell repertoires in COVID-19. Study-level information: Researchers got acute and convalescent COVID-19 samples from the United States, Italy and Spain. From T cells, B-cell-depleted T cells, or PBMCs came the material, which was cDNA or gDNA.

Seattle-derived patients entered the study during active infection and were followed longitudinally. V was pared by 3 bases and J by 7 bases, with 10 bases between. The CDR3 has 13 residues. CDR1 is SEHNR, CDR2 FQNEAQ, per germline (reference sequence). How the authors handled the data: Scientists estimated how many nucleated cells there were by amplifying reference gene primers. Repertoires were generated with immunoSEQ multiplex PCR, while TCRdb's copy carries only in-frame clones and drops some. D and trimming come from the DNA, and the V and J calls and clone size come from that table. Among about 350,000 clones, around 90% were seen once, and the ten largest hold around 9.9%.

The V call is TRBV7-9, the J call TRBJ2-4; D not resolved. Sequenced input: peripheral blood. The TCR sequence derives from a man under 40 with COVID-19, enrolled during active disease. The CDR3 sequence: CASSFDLQNIQYF. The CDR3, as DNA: TGTGCCAGCAGCTTCGACTTGCAGAACATTCAGTACTTC. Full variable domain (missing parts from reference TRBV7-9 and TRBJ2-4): DTGVSQNPRHKITKRGQNVTFRCDPISEHNRLYWYRQTLGQGPEFLTYFQNEAQLEKSRLLSDRFSAERPKGSFSTLEIQRTEQGDSAMYLCASSFDLQNIQYFGAGTRLSVL.